The 10 T cell receptor beta chains below all came from one sample that was sequenced in a study of T cell responses to AZD1222 COVID-19 vaccine. Measured with immunoSEQ multiplex PCR; TCRdb has only the in-frame clones, and not every one. The sample shows approximately 130,000 clones, over 90% of them seen only once. The sample was peripheral blood, taken on day 0 of AZD1222 vaccination. The receptors stem from an adult in good health.

The rearrangement links TRBV11-2 to TRBJ2-1; D is perhaps TRBD1 or TRBD2 (5 bases each). Germline V CDR1 and CDR2: SGHAT, FQNNGV. This CDR3 has 16 amino acids. V was cut by 0 bases and J by 8 bases, with 17 bases left in between. CDR3 bases: TGTGCCAGCAGCTTAGAGTCGTACAGGCCGGGATATGAGCAGTTCTTC. This translates into CASSLESYRPGYEQFF.

The V and J genes are TRBV7-2 and TRBJ1-5; D ambiguous. Trimming stripped 3 bases from V and 1 base from J, with 7 bases between. This CDR3 contains 14 residues. Germline values: CDR1 SGHTA, CDR2 FQGNSA. The CDR3 DNA is TGTGCCAGCAGCTTGGGTTTGAGCAATCAGCCCCAGCATTTT. Translated, it gives CASSLGLSNQPQHF.

This chain links TRBV10-3 with TRBJ1-1, with D possibly being TRBD1 (5 bases). CDR3 length equals 13 residues. Trimming cost V 6 bases and J 1 base, with 9 bases left between them. Germline loops: CDR1 ENHRY, CDR2 SYGVKD. The CDR3 loop reads CAISQTANTEAFF. In nucleotides, the CDR3 is TGTGCCATCAGCCAGACAGCGAACACTGAAGCTTTCTTT.

V is TRBV25-1 and J is TRBJ1-2, with 9 bases that match TRBD1. Germline CDR1 is MGHDK and CDR2 is SYGVNS. The CDR3 runs 15 residues. Losses at the gene ends were 4 bases for V and 4 bases for J; bases not matched to a gene: 7. CDR3 region: CASSGGDRGIYGYTF. CDR3 nucleotide sequence: TGTGCCAGCAGTGGTGGAGACAGGGGGATCTATGGCTACACCTTC.

The V and J genes are TRBV4-1 and TRBJ2-5; D unclear. CDR3 length equals 14 residues. The germline V and J ends were trimmed by 0 bases and 6 bases, with 11 bases remaining between them. From germline, CDR1 is MGHRA and CDR2 YSYEKL. The CDR3 DNA reads as TGCGCCAGCAGCCAAGAGTCAGCGCGGCAGACCCAGTACTTC. Amino acids: CASSQESARQTQYF.

The chain has TRBV15 and TRBJ1-4; D perhaps matches TRBD1 (6 bases). Germline CDR1 and CDR2: LNHNV and YYDKDF (reference sequence). The ends were cut back, 1 base at V and 5 bases at J, with 14 bases in the middle. The CDR3 has 16 residues. This chain's CDR3 is CATSRGGASGNEKLFF. DNA of the CDR3: TGTGCCACCAGCAGAGGGGGGGCGTCCGGAAATGAAAAACTGTTTTTT.

The chain recombines TRBV20-1 with TRBJ1-2; D is possibly TRBD1 (6 bases). Germline assignment: CDR1 DFQATT and CDR2 SNEGSKA (reference sequence). The CDR3 is 10 amino acids. The V end was cut by 4 bases, the J end by 10 bases, with 10 bases between. As DNA, the CDR3 is TGCAGTGCTACAACAGGGTTCTACACCTTC. Amino acid sequence: CSATTGFYTF.

This sequence joins TRBV5-6 and TRBJ2-5; no clear D gene. CDR3 length: 13 residues. The germline V and J ends were trimmed by 0 bases and 5 bases, with 8 bases remaining between them. The germline gives CDR1 SGHDT, CDR2 YYEEEE. The CDR3 spells CASSLGPAETQYF. The CDR3 DNA sequence: TGTGCCAGCAGCTTGGGGCCGGCGGAGACCCAGTACTTC.

This rearrangement joins TRBV7-2 to TRBJ1-1; D gene uncertain. V gave up 5 bases and J gave up 2 bases, with 12 bases separating them. The CDR3 has 14 amino acids. Per germline, CDR1 SGHTA and CDR2 FQGNSA. The CDR3 loop is CASSLGPVNTEAFF. CDR3 nucleotides: TGTGCCAGCAGCCTCGGACCTGTCAACACTGAAGCTTTCTTT.

The chain is built from TRBV30 and TRBJ1-3; D gene ambiguous. Trimming pared 3 bases from V and 1 base from J, leaving 10 bases between. The germline V gene encodes CDR1 GTSNPN and CDR2 SVGIG (reference sequence). The CDR3 consists of 14 residues. The CDR3 nucleotides are TGTGCCTGGAGGACCATGGAGTCTGGAAACACCATATATTTT. Amino acids: CAWRTMESGNTIYF.